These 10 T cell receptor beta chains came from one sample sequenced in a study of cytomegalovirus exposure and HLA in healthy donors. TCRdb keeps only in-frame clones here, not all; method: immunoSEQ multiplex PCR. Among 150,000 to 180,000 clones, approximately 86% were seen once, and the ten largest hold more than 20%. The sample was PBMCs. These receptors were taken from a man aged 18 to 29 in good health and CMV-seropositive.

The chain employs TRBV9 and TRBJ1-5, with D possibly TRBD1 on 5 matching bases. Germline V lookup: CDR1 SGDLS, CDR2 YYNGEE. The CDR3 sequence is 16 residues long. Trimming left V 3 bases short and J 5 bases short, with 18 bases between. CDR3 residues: CASSATGPDIYQPQHF. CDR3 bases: TGTGCCAGCAGCGCAACGGGCCCGGACATTTATCAGCCCCAGCATTTT.

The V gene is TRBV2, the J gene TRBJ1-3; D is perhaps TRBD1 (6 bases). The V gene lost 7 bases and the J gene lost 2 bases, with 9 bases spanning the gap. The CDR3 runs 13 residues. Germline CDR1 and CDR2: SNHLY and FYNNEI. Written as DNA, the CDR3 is TGTGCCAGCACTTACAGGGCTGGAAACACCATATATTTT. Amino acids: CASTYRAGNTIYF.

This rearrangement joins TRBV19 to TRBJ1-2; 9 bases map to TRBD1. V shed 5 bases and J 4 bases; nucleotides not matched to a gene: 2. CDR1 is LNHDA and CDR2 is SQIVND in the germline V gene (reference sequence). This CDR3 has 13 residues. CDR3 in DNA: TGTGCCAGTAGTTGGGGACAGGGCTATGGCTACACCTTC. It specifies CASSWGQGYGYTF.

CDR3 region: CASSARTGTGFTSTDTQYF. DNA of the CDR3: TGTGCCAGCAGCGCCCGGACCGGGACAGGGTTTACTAGCACAGATACGCAGTATTTT. The rearrangement links TRBV9 to TRBJ2-3, with TRBD1 matching over 9 bases. Germline lookup yields CDR1 SGDLS and CDR2 YYNGEE. V gave up 3 bases and J gave up 0 bases; unmatched junction bases: 14. This CDR3 is 19 amino acids long.

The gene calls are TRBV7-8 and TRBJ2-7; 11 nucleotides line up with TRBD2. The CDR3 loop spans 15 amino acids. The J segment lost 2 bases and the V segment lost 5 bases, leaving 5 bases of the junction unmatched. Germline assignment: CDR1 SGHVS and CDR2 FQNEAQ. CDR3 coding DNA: TGTGCCAGCAGCGGCCGACTAGCGGGGACCTACGAGCAGTACTTC. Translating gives CASSGRLAGTYEQYF. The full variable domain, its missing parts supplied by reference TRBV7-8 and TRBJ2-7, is GAGVSQSPRYKVAKRGQDVALRCDPISGHVSLFWYQQALGQGPEFLTYFQNEAQLDKSGLPSDRFFAERPEGSVSTLKIQRTQQEDSAVYLCASSGRLAGTYEQYFGPGTRLTVT.

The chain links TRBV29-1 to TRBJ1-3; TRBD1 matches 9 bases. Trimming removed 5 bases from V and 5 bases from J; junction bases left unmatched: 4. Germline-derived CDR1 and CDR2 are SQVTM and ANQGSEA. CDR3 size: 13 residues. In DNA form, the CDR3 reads TGCAGCGTTCTTGGACAGGGGCGAAACACCATATATTTT. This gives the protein CSVLGQGRNTIYF. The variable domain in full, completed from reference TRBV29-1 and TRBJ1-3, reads SAVISQKPSRDICQRGTSLTIQCQVDSQVTMMFWYRQQPGQSLTLIATANQGSEATYESGFVIDKFPISRPNLTFSTLTVSNMSPEDSSIYLCSVLGQGRNTIYFGEGSWLTVV.

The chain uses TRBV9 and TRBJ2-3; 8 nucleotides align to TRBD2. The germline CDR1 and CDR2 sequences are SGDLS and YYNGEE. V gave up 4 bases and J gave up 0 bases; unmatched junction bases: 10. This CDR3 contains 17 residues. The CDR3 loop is CASSPESGGGSTDTQYF. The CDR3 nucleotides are TGTGCCAGCAGCCCAGAGAGCGGGGGTGGAAGCACAGATACGCAGTATTTT.

The CDR3 DNA sequence: TGTGCCAGCAGCCAGCTTGGACAGGATATTGGAGCTTTCTTT. As protein: CASSQLGQDIGAFF. This sequence joins TRBV5-6 and TRBJ1-1; 7 bases map to TRBD1. The J segment lost 10 bases and the V segment lost 4 bases, leaving 13 bases of the junction unmatched. Germline V gene sequence: CDR1 SGHDT, CDR2 YYEEEE. The CDR3 runs 14 residues.

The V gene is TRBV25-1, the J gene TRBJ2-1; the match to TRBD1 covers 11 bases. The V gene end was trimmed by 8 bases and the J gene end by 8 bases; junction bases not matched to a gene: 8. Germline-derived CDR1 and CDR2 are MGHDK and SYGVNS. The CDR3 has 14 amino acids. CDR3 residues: CASAGTGGLHEQFF. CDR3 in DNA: TGTGCCAGCGCCGGGACAGGGGGTTTACATGAGCAGTTCTTC.

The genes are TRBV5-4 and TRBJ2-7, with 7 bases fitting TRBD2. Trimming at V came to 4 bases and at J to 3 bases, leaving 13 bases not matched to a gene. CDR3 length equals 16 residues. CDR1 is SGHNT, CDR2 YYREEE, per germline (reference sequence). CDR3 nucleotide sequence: TGTGCCAGCAGCGGCACGGGGGGAGGGGAGAGCTACGAGCAGTACTTC. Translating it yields CASSGTGGGESYEQYF.